One sample yielded the 14 T cell receptor beta chains listed below, sequenced in a study of follicular helper T cells after annual influenza vaccination. Generated by immunoSEQ multiplex PCR, the TCRdb table keeps only in-frame clones and is missing some. The sample yields fewer than 30,000 clones, about 82% seen once. Time point given: 2014-2015 season, pre-vaccination. Source: CXCR5+ CD38- circulating T follicular helper cells from blood, taken on the day of influenza vaccination. As to subset: circulating Tfh, non-naive CD4+CXCR5+PD-1+ (ICOS+CD38+ or ICOS-CD38-). The receptors here all came from an adult who received the influenza vaccine.

V is TRBV29-1 and J is TRBJ2-7; possible D gene TRBD1, 6 bases. V gave up 7 bases and J gave up 5 bases, with 12 bases separating them. Germline loops: CDR1 SQVTM, CDR2 ANQGSEA. The CDR3 extends over 11 amino acids. CDR3 DNA sequence: TGCAGCGCCCGCAGGGGCCACGAGCAGTACTTC. Its protein is CSARRGHEQYF.

The J gene is TRBJ2-1, the V gene TRBV5-5, with 7 bases matching TRBD1. Germline assignment: CDR1 SGHKS and CDR2 YYEKEE (reference sequence). CDR3 length: 15 residues. The trim removed 4 bases at V and 4 bases at J, leaving 8 bases unmatched. Here the CDR3 DNA reads TGTGCCAGCAGCGAGACCGCAGGGGGATACAATGAGCAGTTCTTC. It specifies CASSETAGGYNEQFF.

Comment on this clone: The same CDR3 is also encoded by other DNA sequences in this sample. The rearrangement links TRBV5-4 to TRBJ1-2; 7 positions agree with TRBD1. CDR1 is SGHNT and CDR2 is YYREEE in the germline V gene (reference sequence). The CDR3 runs to 13 residues. V lost 1 base to trimming and J lost 5 bases; unmatched junction nucleotides: 2. CDR3 region: CASSLNRGYGYTF. In DNA form, the CDR3 reads TGTGCCAGCAGCTTGAACAGGGGTTATGGCTACACCTTC.

The genes are TRBV5-1 and TRBJ2-3, with 8 bases matching TRBD2. Germline CDR1 reads SGHRS; CDR2 reads YFSETQ. J was trimmed by 4 bases and V by 1 base; bases with no gene match: 2. The CDR3 is 14 amino acids. As DNA, the CDR3 is TGCGCCAGCAGCTTGTCGGGGGGGCCAGATACGCAGTATTTT. This sequence encodes CASSLSGGPDTQYF.

This clone appeared a single time. The J gene is TRBJ2-1, the V gene TRBV5-6, with 10 bases identical to TRBD2. CDR3 size: 17 residues. V gave up 1 base and J gave up 5 bases; unmatched junction bases: 9. Germline V CDR1 and CDR2: SGHDT, YYEEEE. The CDR3 nucleotides read TGTGCCAGCAGCTTGTGGCTAGCGGGAGCTCAGAACAATGAGCAGTTCTTC. It specifies CASSLWLAGAQNNEQFF.

The chain joins TRBV6-1 to TRBJ1-1, with D perhaps TRBD1 (5 bases). This CDR3 contains 14 residues. CDR1 and CDR2 from the germline V gene are MNHNS and SASEGT. V was cut by 3 bases and J by 5 bases, with 13 bases left in between. The CDR3 nucleotides read TGTGCCAGCAGTGATCAAAGGGGTTCGACTGAAGCTTTCTTT. Its protein is CASSDQRGSTEAFF.

Here the CDR3 DNA reads TGTGCCAGCAGCCCAGCGGGGAGCCGGGGCTACACCTTC. It encodes CASSPAGSRGYTF. The chain is built from TRBV7-3 and TRBJ1-2; no firm D call. The germline V and J ends were trimmed by 5 bases and 8 bases, with 15 bases remaining between them. The CDR3 consists of 13 residues. The V gene's germline CDR1 is SGHTA and CDR2 FQGTGA.

The CDR3 spells CASSFDLQGDAFF. For the CDR3, the DNA is TGTGCCAGCAGCTTCGACTTACAGGGGGATGCTTTCTTT. V gene TRBV7-2 combines with J gene TRBJ1-1; TRBD1 agrees at 8 bases. The CDR3 is 13 amino acids. Germline lookup yields CDR1 SGHTA and CDR2 FQGNSA. The junction had 8 bases not matched to a gene; V was cut back by 3 bases and J by 11 bases.

This clone was detected once. One end of the junction is discordant with germline, which a read error may explain. This chain uses TRBV5-5 with TRBJ1-1, with D possibly being TRBD1 (5 bases). The V gene's germline CDR1 is SGHKS and CDR2 YYEKEE (reference sequence). This CDR3 spans 13 amino acids. This CDR3 reads CASTPRGNPEAFF. The CDR3, as DNA: TGTGCCAGCACCCCCCGGGGGAACCCTGAAGCTTTCTTT.

The J gene is TRBJ1-1, the V gene TRBV18, with 11 positions matching TRBD1. Germline assignment: CDR1 KGHSH and CDR2 LQKENI. The J segment lost 5 bases and the V segment lost 1 base, leaving 9 bases of the junction unmatched. CDR3 length equals 17 residues. In DNA form, the CDR3 reads TGTGCCAGCTCACCACGGACAGGGGGCCCGGGTGGGACTGAAGCTTTCTTT. As protein: CASSPRTGGPGGTEAFF.

The chain has TRBV5-4 and TRBJ1-6; D is unresolved. The CDR3 is 12 residues long. Germline V gene lookup returns CDR1 SGHNT and CDR2 YYREEE (reference sequence). Between the trimmed V and J ends, which lost 4 bases and 6 bases, there was a span of 5 bases. CDR3 sequence: CASSEPNSPLHF. CDR3 nucleotides: TGTGCCAGCAGCGAGCCTAATTCACCCCTCCACTTT.

The chain employs TRBV5-4 and TRBJ2-2; TRBD1 matches 9 bases. J lost 7 bases, V lost 5 bases, and 6 bases had no gene match. Germline assignment: CDR1 SGHNT and CDR2 YYREEE (reference sequence). The CDR3 extends over 14 amino acids. This CDR3 is CASSDRGYIGELFF. In DNA, the CDR3 is TGTGCCAGCAGTGACAGGGGGTATATCGGGGAGCTGTTTTTT.

The rearrangement links TRBV6-6 to TRBJ1-1, with 9 bases identical to TRBD1. Trimming removed 4 bases from V and 5 bases from J; junction bases left unmatched: 8. This CDR3 region has 15 residues. Germline CDR1 and CDR2: MNHNY and SVGAGI (reference sequence). CDR3 region: CASSSPDRGSTEAFF. The CDR3 nucleotides read TGTGCCAGCAGTTCCCCAGACAGGGGGTCTACTGAAGCTTTCTTT.

The V gene is TRBV29-1, the J gene TRBJ2-2; a possible D gene is TRBD1 (6 bases). V was trimmed by 7 bases and J by 6 bases, leaving 12 bases between them. Germline CDR1 is SQVTM and CDR2 is ANQGSEA. The CDR3 sequence is 12 residues long. CDR3 nucleotides: TGCAGCGCCCGAAGGGGGTCCGGGGAGCTGTTTTTT. Amino acids: CSARRGSGELFF.